The rows below give T cell receptor beta chains drawn from one sample of a study of blood T cell repertoires in COVID-19. The assay was immunoSEQ multiplex PCR, and TCRdb's table has in-frame clones only and misses some. The sample shows some 30,000 clones, less than 95% of them seen only once. The sequenced material came from peripheral blood. These receptors all stem from an older man with active or convalescent COVID-19. The CDR3 runs from the conserved cysteine through the conserved F or W. The order of the fields is clone size, D gene, J gene, V gene, CDR3 protein, CDR3 DNA. The D gene is left open where the match is weak. Where a row states a size, it is once, few, many or the class of an expanded clone; other rows omit it.

clone size: .
D gene: .
J gene: TRBJ1-1
V gene: TRBV5-4
CDR3 protein: CASSPGARDTEAFF
CDR3 DNA: TGTGCCAGCAGCCCAGGGGCGCGAGACACTGAAGCTTTCTTT

clone size: .
D gene: TRBD1
J gene: TRBJ2-6
V gene: TRBV7-9
CDR3 protein: CASSFGTVSGANVLTF
CDR3 DNA: TGTGCCAGCAGCTTTGGGACAGTCTCTGGGGCCAACGTCCTGACTTTC

clone size: .
D gene: .
J gene: TRBJ1-1
V gene: TRBV18
CDR3 protein: CASSPPLARTANTEAFF
CDR3 DNA: TGTGCCAGCTCACCACCTTTGGCGAGGACAGCTAACACTGAAGCTTTCTTT

clone size: .
D gene: .
J gene: TRBJ1-5
V gene: TRBV5-8
CDR3 protein: CASSLRGINQPQHF
CDR3 DNA: TGTGCCAGCAGTCTGAGGGGGATCAATCAGCCCCAGCATTTT

clone size: .
D gene: .
J gene: TRBJ1-2
V gene: TRBV29-1
CDR3 protein: CSVVPEVYGYTF
CDR3 DNA: TGCAGCGTCGTCCCGGAGGTTTATGGCTACACCTTC

clone size: .
D gene: .
J gene: TRBJ1-2
V gene: TRBV4-3
CDR3 protein: CASSQDWQGGGYTF
CDR3 DNA: TGCGCCAGCAGCCAAGATTGGCAGGGAGGCGGCTACACCTTC

clone size: .
D gene: TRBD2
J gene: TRBJ2-1
V gene: TRBV10-3
CDR3 protein: CAISESIAGGGEQFF
CDR3 DNA: TGTGCCATCAGTGAGTCAATAGCGGGAGGGGGTGAGCAGTTCTTC

clone size: .
D gene: TRBD2
J gene: TRBJ2-5
V gene: TRBV9
CDR3 protein: CASSVGVAGGQETQYF
CDR3 DNA: TGTGCCAGCAGCGTAGGGGTAGCGGGGGGCCAAGAGACCCAGTACTTC

clone size: .
D gene: .
J gene: TRBJ1-5
V gene: TRBV24-1
CDR3 protein: CATSELGADRPQHF
CDR3 DNA: TGTGCCACCAGTGAATTAGGGGCCGACCGGCCCCAGCATTTT

clone size: .
D gene: .
J gene: TRBJ1-2
V gene: TRBV21-1
CDR3 protein: CASSTGTGNGYTF
CDR3 DNA: TGTGCCAGCAGTACCGGGACAGGGAATGGCTACACCTTC

clone size: .
D gene: .
J gene: TRBJ1-4
V gene: TRBV19
CDR3 protein: CASSSNKGELFF
CDR3 DNA: TGTGCCAGTAGTTCGAACAAGGGGGAACTGTTTTTT

clone size: .
D gene: TRBD2
J gene: TRBJ2-2
V gene: TRBV4-3
CDR3 protein: CASSQKHDGGVTGELFF
CDR3 DNA: TGCGCCAGCAGCCAGAAACATGACGGGGGGGTCACCGGGGAGCTGTTTTTT

clone size: .
D gene: TRBD1
J gene: TRBJ2-7
V gene: TRBV5-1
CDR3 protein: CASSRDRGYEQYF
CDR3 DNA: TGCGCCAGCAGCCGGGACAGGGGCTACGAGCAGTACTTC

clone size: .
D gene: .
J gene: TRBJ1-2
V gene: TRBV6-6
CDR3 protein: CASSYNIGYTF
CDR3 DNA: TGTGCCAGCAGTTACAACATCGGCTACACCTTC

clone size: .
D gene: .
J gene: TRBJ2-7
V gene: TRBV20-1
CDR3 protein: CSGAGHEQYF
CDR3 DNA: TGCAGTGGGGCCGGCCACGAGCAGTACTTC

clone size: .
D gene: .
J gene: TRBJ1-1
V gene: TRBV30
CDR3 protein: CAWSAQASTEAFF
CDR3 DNA: TGTGCCTGGAGTGCGCAGGCGAGCACTGAAGCTTTCTTT

clone size: .
D gene: TRBD1
J gene: TRBJ1-1
V gene: TRBV5-1
CDR3 protein: CASSAGTGNTEAFF
CDR3 DNA: TGCGCCAGCAGCGCAGGGACAGGGAACACTGAAGCTTTCTTT

clone size: .
D gene: TRBD1
J gene: TRBJ1-2
V gene: TRBV18
CDR3 protein: CASSPMGQAYGYTF
CDR3 DNA: TGTGCCAGCTCACCGATGGGACAGGCCTATGGCTACACCTTC

clone size: once
D gene: TRBD1
J gene: TRBJ1-1
V gene: TRBV4-3
CDR3 protein: CASSQDRVNTEAFF
CDR3 DNA: TGCGCCAGCAGCCAGGACAGGGTGAACACTGAAGCTTTCTTT

clone size: few
D gene: TRBD1
J gene: TRBJ1-1
V gene: TRBV27
CDR3 protein: CASSGWTGGNTEAFF
CDR3 DNA: TGTGCCAGCAGTGGCTGGACAGGGGGCAACACTGAAGCTTTCTTT

clone size: .
D gene: .
J gene: TRBJ2-2
V gene: TRBV21-1
CDR3 protein: CASSTRQGASGELFF
CDR3 DNA: TGTGCCAGCAGCACTCGACAGGGGGCGTCCGGGGAGCTGTTTTTT

clone size: .
D gene: TRBD1
J gene: TRBJ2-7
V gene: TRBV28
CDR3 protein: CASSLSGTGNYEQYF
CDR3 DNA: TGTGCCAGCAGTTTATCCGGGACAGGTAACTACGAGCAGTACTTC

clone size: .
D gene: TRBD1
J gene: TRBJ2-6
V gene: TRBV2
CDR3 protein: CASSETGGSGANVLTF
CDR3 DNA: TGTGCCAGCAGTGAAACAGGGGGCTCTGGGGCCAACGTCCTGACTTTC

clone size: .
D gene: .
J gene: TRBJ1-2
V gene: TRBV6-4
CDR3 protein: CASNRVISYGYTF
CDR3 DNA: TGTGCCAGCAACAGAGTGATAAGCTATGGCTACACCTTC